The rows below give T cell receptor beta chains drawn from one sample of a study of blood T cell repertoires in COVID-19. TCRdb keeps only in-frame clones here, not all; method: immunoSEQ multiplex PCR. The repertoire holds about 260,000 clones, 84% seen once, with 4.2% in the top ten. Material for sequencing was peripheral blood. The receptors were gathered from a man aged 55 to 69 with acute or convalescent COVID-19. The conserved cysteine and the conserved F or W are not part of the CDR3 here. The D gene is left open where the match is weak.

J gene: TRBJ2-5
V gene: TRBV18
D gene: -
CDR3 protein: ASSPVPRGETQY

J gene: TRBJ2-1
V gene: TRBV2
D gene: TRBD2
CDR3 protein: ASSAGTSFYNEQF

J gene: TRBJ1-4
V gene: TRBV19
D gene: -
CDR3 protein: ASSPHTGKWNEKLF

J gene: TRBJ2-2
V gene: TRBV7-9
D gene: -
CDR3 protein: ASSRMLGLGELF

J gene: TRBJ2-7
V gene: TRBV4-2
D gene: TRBD2
CDR3 protein: ASSQGFGAGGYEQY

J gene: TRBJ2-3
V gene: TRBV5-1
D gene: -
CDR3 protein: ASSLAVNLDTQY

J gene: TRBJ2-7
V gene: TRBV7-2
D gene: TRBD2
CDR3 protein: ASSLATSGTYEQY

J gene: TRBJ2-7
V gene: TRBV28
D gene: -
CDR3 protein: ASSFLDRTYEQY

J gene: TRBJ2-3
V gene: TRBV19
D gene: -
CDR3 protein: ASQGGRWPDTQY

J gene: TRBJ1-2
V gene: TRBV12-3/TRBV12-4
D gene: -
CDR3 protein: ASRQGRDYGYT

J gene: TRBJ1-6
V gene: TRBV5-6
D gene: -
CDR3 protein: ASSRTGTTYNSPLH

J gene: TRBJ1-5
V gene: TRBV28
D gene: TRBD1
CDR3 protein: ASRTPTGIKPQH

J gene: TRBJ1-2
V gene: TRBV12-5
D gene: -
CDR3 protein: ASALDSTSSGYT

J gene: TRBJ2-1
V gene: TRBV7-2
D gene: -
CDR3 protein: ASSQLGSSYNEQF

J gene: TRBJ2-7
V gene: TRBV29-1
D gene: -
CDR3 protein: SALDREVYEQY